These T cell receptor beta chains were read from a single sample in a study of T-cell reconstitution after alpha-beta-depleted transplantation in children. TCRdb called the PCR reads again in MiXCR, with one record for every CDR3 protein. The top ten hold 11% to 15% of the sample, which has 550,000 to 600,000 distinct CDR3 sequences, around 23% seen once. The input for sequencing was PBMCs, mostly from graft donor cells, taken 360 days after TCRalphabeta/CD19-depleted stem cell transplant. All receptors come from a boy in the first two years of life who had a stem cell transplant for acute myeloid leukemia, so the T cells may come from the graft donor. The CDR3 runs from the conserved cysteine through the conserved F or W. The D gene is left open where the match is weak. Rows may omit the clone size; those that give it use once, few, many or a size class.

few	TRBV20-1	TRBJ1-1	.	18	CSARDRLFLYLVNTEAFF	TGCAGTGCTAGAGATAGGCTTTTTCTCTATCTCGTGAACACTGAAGCTTTCTTT
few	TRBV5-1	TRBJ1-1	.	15	CASSLVSFFGLEAFF	TGCGCCAGCAGCTTGGTCTCATTCTTCGGCCTTGAAGCTTTCTTT
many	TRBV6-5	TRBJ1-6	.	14	CASSYTQFGSPLHF	TGTGCCAGCAGTTACACCCAGTTCGGGTCACCCCTCCACTTT
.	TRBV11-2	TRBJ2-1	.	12	CASSEMGRKQFF	TGTGCCAGCAGCGAGATGGGGAGAAAGCAGTTCTTC
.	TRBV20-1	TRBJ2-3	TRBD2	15	CSAYLAGGVVDTQYF	TGCAGTGCTTATCTAGCGGGGGGGGTCGTAGATACGCAGTATTTT
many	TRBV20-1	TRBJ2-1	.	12	CSARGGRNEQFF	TGCAGTGCTAGAGGGGGGAGGAATGAGCAGTTCTTC
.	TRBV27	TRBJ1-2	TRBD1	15	CASSPRTGDIYGYTF	TGTGCCAGCAGTCCCAGGACAGGAGACATCTATGGCTACACCTTC
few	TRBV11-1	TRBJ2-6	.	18	CASSLSGQSLSGANVLTF	TGTGCCAGCAGCTTATCTGGACAGTCCCTCTCTGGGGCCAACGTCCTGACTTTC
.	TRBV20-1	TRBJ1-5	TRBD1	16	CSARPGGTNSNQPQHF	TGCAGTGCTAGACCAGGGGGGACAAACAGCAATCAGCCCCAGCATTTT
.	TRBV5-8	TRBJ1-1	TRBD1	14	CASSLNRGRTEAFF	TGTGCCAGCAGCTTGAACAGGGGTAGGACTGAAGCTTTCTTT
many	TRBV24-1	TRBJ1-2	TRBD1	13	CATAGTDNYGYTF	TGTGCCACCGCTGGGACAGACAACTATGGCTACACCTTC
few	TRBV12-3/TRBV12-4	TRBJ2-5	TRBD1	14	CASSLARGPETQYF	TGTGCCAGCAGTTTAGCAAGGGGGCCGGAGACCCAGTACTTC
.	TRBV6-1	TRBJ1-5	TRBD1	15	CASSARTGGGQPQHF	TGTGCCAGCAGTGCCCGGACAGGGGGTGGTCAGCCCCAGCATTTT
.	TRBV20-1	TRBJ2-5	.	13	CSAYNDRAAAQYF	TGCAGTGCTTACAACGACCGGGCGGCGGCCCAGTACTTC
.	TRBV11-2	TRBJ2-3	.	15	CASSNIQGRLDTQYF	TGTGCCAGCAGCAACATTCAGGGCAGGCTCGATACGCAGTATTTT
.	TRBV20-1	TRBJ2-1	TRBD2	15	CSARELAGGLVEQFF	TGCAGTGCTAGAGAACTAGCGGGGGGGCTGGTTGAGCAGTTCTTC
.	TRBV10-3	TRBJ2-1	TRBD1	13	CAITPGQGIEQFF	TGTGCCATCACGCCGGGACAGGGGATTGAGCAGTTCTTC
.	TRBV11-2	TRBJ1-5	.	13	CASRDTGSQPQHF	TGTGCCAGCAGGGATACAGGGTCTCAGCCCCAGCATTTT
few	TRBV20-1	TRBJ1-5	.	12	CSARRWQNPQHF	TGCAGTGCTAGGAGGTGGCAGAATCCCCAGCATTTT
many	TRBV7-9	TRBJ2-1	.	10	CASSNNEQFF	TGTGCCAGCAGCAACAATGAGCAGTTCTTC
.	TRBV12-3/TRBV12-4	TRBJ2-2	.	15	CASSFATGPPGELFF	TGTGCCAGCAGTTTCGCTACCGGGCCCCCCGGGGAGCTGTTTTTT
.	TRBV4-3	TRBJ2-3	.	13	CASSQGRVDTQYF	TGCGCCAGCAGCCAAGGCAGGGTAGATACGCAGTATTTT
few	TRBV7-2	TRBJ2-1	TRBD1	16	CASSPERGTGANEQFF	TGTGCCAGCAGCCCAGAACGGGGGACAGGGGCCAATGAGCAGTTCTTC
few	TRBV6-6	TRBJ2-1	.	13	CASTTGGAGEQFF	TGTGCCAGCACAACAGGGGGGGCTGGTGAGCAGTTCTTC
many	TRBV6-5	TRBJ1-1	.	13	CASSYNSNTEAFF	TGTGCCAGCAGTTACAACTCTAACACTGAAGCTTTCTTT
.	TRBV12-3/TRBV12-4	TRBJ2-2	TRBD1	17	CASSPRDRGSLTGELFF	TGTGCCAGCAGTCCCCGGGACAGGGGGTCCCTCACCGGGGAGCTGTTTTTT
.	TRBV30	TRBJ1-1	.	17	CAWSPPAGRMLNTEAFF	TGTGCCTGGAGTCCCCCGGCGGGGCGGATGCTGAACACTGAAGCTTTCTTT
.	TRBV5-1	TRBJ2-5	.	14	CASSLPAVRETQYF	TGCGCCAGCAGCTTACCGGCCGTCCGGGAGACCCAGTACTTC
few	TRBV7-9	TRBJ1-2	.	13	CASSPDGLHGYTF	TGTGCCAGCAGCCCGGACGGCCTCCATGGCTACACCTTC
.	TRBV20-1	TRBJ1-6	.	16	CSARAQGPGYNSPLHF	TGCAGTGCTAGAGCACAGGGACCTGGCTATAATTCACCCCTCCACTTT
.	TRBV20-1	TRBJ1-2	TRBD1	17	CSARVRDRGVFNYGYTF	TGCAGTGCTAGAGTCCGGGACAGGGGAGTCTTTAACTATGGCTACACCTTC
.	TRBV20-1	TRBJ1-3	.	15	CSANTGPALGNTIYF	TGCAGTGCTAACACAGGCCCCGCTCTAGGAAACACCATATATTTT
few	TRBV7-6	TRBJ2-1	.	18	CASSLGKKGRDLVNEQFF	TGTGCCAGCAGCTTAGGAAAAAAGGGTCGGGACTTGGTCAATGAGCAGTTCTTC
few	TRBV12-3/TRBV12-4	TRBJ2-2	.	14	CASGGGGNTGELFF	TGTGCCAGCGGAGGGGGTGGGAACACCGGGGAGCTGTTTTTT
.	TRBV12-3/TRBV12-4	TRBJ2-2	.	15	CASSFGGVNTGELFF	TGTGCCAGCAGTTTCGGCGGGGTGAACACCGGGGAGCTGTTTTTT
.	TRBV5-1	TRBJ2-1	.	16	CASSPWTVRFANEQFF	TGCGCCAGCAGCCCTTGGACAGTCCGGTTTGCCAATGAGCAGTTCTTC
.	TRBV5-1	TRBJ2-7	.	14	CASSLELGFIEQYF	TGCGCCAGCAGCTTGGAACTGGGGTTCATCGAGCAGTACTTC
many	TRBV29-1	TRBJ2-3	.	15	CSVENPGLYTDTQYF	TGCAGCGTTGAAAATCCGGGACTTTACACAGATACGCAGTATTTT
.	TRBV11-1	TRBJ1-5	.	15	CASSYGAQGNQPQHF	TGTGCCAGCAGCTACGGGGCCCAGGGCAATCAGCCCCAGCATTTT
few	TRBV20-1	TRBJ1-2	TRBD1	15	CSARPTGIGVDGYTF	TGCAGTGCTAGACCGACAGGGATCGGCGTGGATGGCTACACCTTC
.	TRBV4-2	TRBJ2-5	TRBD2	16	CASSQDKRGSQETQYF	TGTGCCAGCAGCCAAGATAAGCGGGGTTCCCAAGAGACCCAGTACTTC
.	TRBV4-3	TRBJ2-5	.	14	CASSSSRGAETQYF	TGCGCCAGCAGCTCAAGCAGGGGCGCGGAGACCCAGTACTTC
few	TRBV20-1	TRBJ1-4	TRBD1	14	CSARDRQGGEKLFF	TGCAGTGCTAGAGATCGACAGGGAGGAGAAAAACTGTTTTTT
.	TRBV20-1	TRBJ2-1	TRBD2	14	CSARVSGGYNEQFF	TGCAGTGCTAGAGTTAGCGGGGGGTACAATGAGCAGTTCTTC
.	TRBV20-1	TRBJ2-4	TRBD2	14	CSGVAGGTKNIQYF	TGCAGTGGGGTGGCGGGGGGAACCAAAAACATTCAGTACTTC
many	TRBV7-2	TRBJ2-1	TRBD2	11	CASSSLGGSFF	TGTGCCAGCAGCTCCTTGGGAGGGTCGTTCTTC
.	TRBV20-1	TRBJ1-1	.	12	CSAKLEGPEAFF	TGCAGTGCTAAACTGGAGGGGCCTGAAGCTTTCTTT
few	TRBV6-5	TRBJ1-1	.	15	CASSYFGTENTEAFF	TGTGCCAGCAGTTACTTTGGGACCGAGAACACTGAAGCTTTCTTT
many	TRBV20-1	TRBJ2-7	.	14	CSARTPLSSYEQYF	TGCAGTGCTAGGACACCCCTTAGTTCCTACGAGCAGTACTTC
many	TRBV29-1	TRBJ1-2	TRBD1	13	CSVGPGQGGGYTF	TGCAGCGTGGGCCCGGGACAGGGAGGGGGCTACACCTTC
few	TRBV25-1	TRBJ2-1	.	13	CASSQGFGGEQFF	TGTGCCAGCAGTCAGGGTTTTGGGGGTGAGCAGTTCTTC
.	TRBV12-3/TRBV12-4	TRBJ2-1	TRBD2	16	CASSLSGGRQGNEQFF	TGTGCCAGCAGCCTTAGCGGGGGGCGACAGGGCAATGAGCAGTTCTTC
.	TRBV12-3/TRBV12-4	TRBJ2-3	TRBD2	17	CASSSPSGGGSTDTQYF	TGTGCCAGCAGTTCGCCTAGCGGGGGGGGTAGCACAGATACGCAGTATTTT